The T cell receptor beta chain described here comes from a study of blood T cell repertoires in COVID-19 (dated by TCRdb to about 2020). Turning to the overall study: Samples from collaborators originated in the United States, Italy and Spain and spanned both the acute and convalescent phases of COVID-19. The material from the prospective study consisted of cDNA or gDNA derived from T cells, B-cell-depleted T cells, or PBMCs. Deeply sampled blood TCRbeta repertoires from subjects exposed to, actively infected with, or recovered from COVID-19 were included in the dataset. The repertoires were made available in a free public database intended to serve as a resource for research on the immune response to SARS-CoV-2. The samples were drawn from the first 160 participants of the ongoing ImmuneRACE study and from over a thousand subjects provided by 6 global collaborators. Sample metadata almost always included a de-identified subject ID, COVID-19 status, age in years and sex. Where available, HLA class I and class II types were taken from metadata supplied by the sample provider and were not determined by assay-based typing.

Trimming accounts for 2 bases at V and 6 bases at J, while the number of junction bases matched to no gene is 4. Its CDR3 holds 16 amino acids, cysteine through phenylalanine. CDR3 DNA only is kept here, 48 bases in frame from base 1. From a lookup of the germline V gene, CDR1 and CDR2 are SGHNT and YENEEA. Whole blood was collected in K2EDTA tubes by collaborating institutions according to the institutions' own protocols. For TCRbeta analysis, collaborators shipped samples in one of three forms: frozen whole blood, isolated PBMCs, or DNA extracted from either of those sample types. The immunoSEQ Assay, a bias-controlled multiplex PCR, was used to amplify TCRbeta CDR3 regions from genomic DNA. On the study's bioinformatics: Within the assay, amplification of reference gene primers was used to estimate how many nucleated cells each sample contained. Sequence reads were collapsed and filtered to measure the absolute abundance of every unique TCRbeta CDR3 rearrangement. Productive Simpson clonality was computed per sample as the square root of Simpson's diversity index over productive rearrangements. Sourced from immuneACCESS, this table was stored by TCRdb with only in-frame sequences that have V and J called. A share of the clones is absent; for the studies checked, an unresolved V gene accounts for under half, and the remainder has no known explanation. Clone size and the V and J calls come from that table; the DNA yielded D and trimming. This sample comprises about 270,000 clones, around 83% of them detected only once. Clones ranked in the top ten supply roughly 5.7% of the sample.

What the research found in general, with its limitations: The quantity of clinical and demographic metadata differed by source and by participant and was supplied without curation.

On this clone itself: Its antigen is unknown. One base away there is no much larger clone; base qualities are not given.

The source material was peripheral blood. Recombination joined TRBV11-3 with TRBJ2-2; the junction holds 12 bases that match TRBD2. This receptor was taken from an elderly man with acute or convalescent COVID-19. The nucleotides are TGTGCCAGCAGCTTAACTAGCGGGAGGAGGGCCGGGGAGCTGTTTTTT. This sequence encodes CASSLTSGRRAGELFF.